The source of this T cell receptor beta chain is a study of T cell responses to AZD1222 COVID-19 vaccine. Generated by immunoSEQ multiplex PCR, the TCRdb table keeps only in-frame clones and is missing some. The sample holds about 150,000 clones, around nine tenths seen once. For this clone: The antigen is unknown.

Whole-study findings and limits: CD4 TCRs covered the whole spike, strongest at regions 160-218 and 743-854. There were mostly white British donors and more females than males, and clonal diversity was possibly underestimated.

This TCR was recovered from an adult in good health. The sample in question was peripheral blood, obtained on day 0 of AZD1222 vaccination.

As DNA, the CDR3 is TGTGCCAGCAGAAAGACTAGCGGTAACTACGAGCAGTACTTC. Its protein is CASRKTSGNYEQYF. This sequence joins TRBV7-2 and TRBJ2-7, with TRBD2 identical over 9 bases. In germline, CDR1 is SGHTA, CDR2 FQGNSA. This CDR3 comprises 14 residues. Trimming cost V 6 bases and J 3 bases; bases outside gene matches: 6.